These 25 T cell receptor beta chains share one sample of origin, sequenced in a study of cytotoxic CD8 clonotypes in ibrutinib-treated CLL. The repertoire was sequenced with immunoSEQ multiplex PCR; TCRdb's copy has only in-frame clones and lacks some. The sample lists hundreds of thousands of clones; more than 65% were seen once. The sequenced sample was PBMCs, obtained after 12 months of ibrutinib treatment. The receptors derive from a human donor with chronic lymphocytic leukemia.

This clone was detected only a few times. The junction shows a germline mismatch at one end, possibly a read error. The chain joins TRBV9 to TRBJ2-7, with TRBD2 as a possible D gene (6 bases). The V gene's germline CDR1 is SGDLS and CDR2 YYNGEE. The CDR3 spans 13 residues. The CDR3 loop reads CASSGTSSHEQYF. For the CDR3, the DNA is TGTGCCAGCAGCGGAACTAGCTCCCACGAGCAGTACTTC.

The chain combines TRBV27 with TRBJ2-1, with 9 bases matching TRBD1. The CDR3 spans 16 residues. The V segment lost 3 bases and the J segment 4 bases; nucleotides outside the gene matches: 7. Germline CDR1 MNHEY, CDR2 SMNVEV (reference sequence). CDR3 coding DNA: TGTGCCAGCAGTTTGGGTTGGACAGGGGATTACAATGAGCAGTTCTTC. Translation: CASSLGWTGDYNEQFF.

The chain combines TRBV13 with TRBJ1-2, with D perhaps matching TRBD1 (6 bases). Per the germline V gene, CDR1 is PRHDT and CDR2 is FYEKMQ (reference sequence). This CDR3 has 15 amino acids. V lost 5 bases and J lost 6, with 19 bases in between. The CDR3, as DNA: TGTGCCAGCAGCCCCCGGGACAAGTTTTTCGATGGCTACACCTTC. Translated, it gives CASSPRDKFFDGYTF. Looking up the rest from reference TRBV13 and TRBJ1-2 gives the full variable domain: AAGVIQSPRHLIKEKRETATLKCYPIPRHDTVYWYQQGPGQDPQFLISFYEKMQSDKGSIPDRFSAQQFSDYHSELNMSSLELGDSALYFCASSPRDKFFDGYTFGSGTRLTVV.

This rearrangement joins TRBV30 to TRBJ1-2; D is undetermined. This CDR3 is built from 12 residues. Trimming stripped 4 bases from V and 0 bases from J, with 6 bases between. The V gene's germline CDR1 is GTSNPN and CDR2 SVGIG (reference sequence). CDR3: CAWTVSNYGYTF. For the CDR3, the DNA is TGTGCCTGGACAGTATCTAACTATGGCTACACCTTC.

This sequence joins TRBV18 and TRBJ2-5; D is undetermined. The CDR3 spans 16 residues. Germline V CDR1 and CDR2: KGHSH, LQKENI. The germline V and J ends were trimmed by 5 bases and 5 bases, with 21 bases remaining between them. The CDR3 loop reads CASSAYGAGSDETQYF. CDR3 DNA sequence: TGTGCCAGCTCAGCCTATGGTGCAGGTTCCGATGAGACCCAGTACTTC.

The rearrangement links TRBV19 to TRBJ1-1; D perhaps matches TRBD1 (6 bases). Germline-derived CDR1 and CDR2 are LNHDA and SQIVND (reference sequence). V lost 6 bases and J 13 bases, leaving 21 bases between the germline ends. CDR3 length: 13 residues. CDR3 in DNA: TGTGCCAGTAGAGAAGGGCCCGGGACAACCTTTTTCTTT. This gives the protein CASREGPGTTFFF.

The CDR3 is CATSRDRAGTSYEQYF. The DNA of the CDR3 is TGTGCCACCAGCAGAGATCGGGCAGGGACTTCCTACGAGCAGTACTTC. The rearrangement links TRBV15 to TRBJ2-7; tentatively, D is TRBD2 (6 bases). Trimming removed 0 bases from V and 1 base from J, with 13 bases in between. This CDR3 has 16 residues. CDR1 and CDR2 (germline): LNHNV, YYDKDF (reference sequence).

Regarding this clone: The same CDR3 also results from other DNA sequences found in this sample. The chain recombines TRBV30 with TRBJ1-5, with D possibly TRBD1 on 5 matching bases. Germline CDR1 GTSNPN, CDR2 SVGIG (reference sequence). V lost 0 bases to trimming and J lost 4 bases, with 7 bases between them. The CDR3 runs to 13 residues. The CDR3 protein is CAWSVGPNQPQHF. CDR3 nucleotide sequence: TGTGCCTGGAGTGTGGGGCCGAATCAGCCCCAGCATTTT.

The V call is TRBV2, the J call TRBJ1-2; maybe TRBD1 (6 bases). Looked up from germline, CDR1 is SNHLY and CDR2 is FYNNEI. CDR3 length equals 14 residues. V was pared by 1 base and J by 2 bases, with 8 bases between. In nucleotides, the CDR3 is TGTGCCAGCAGTGAAGAACAGGGCAACTATGGCTACACCTTC. Its translation is CASSEEQGNYGYTF.

In DNA, the CDR3 is TGTGCCAGCTCACCGTTGACGGGAGTGAATCAGCCCCAGCATTTT. Amino acids: CASSPLTGVNQPQHF. The V gene is TRBV18, the J gene TRBJ1-5; no definite D call. Germline V gives CDR1 KGHSH, CDR2 LQKENI. V lost 3 bases, J lost 4 bases, and 13 bases lay in between. The CDR3 has 15 residues.

The chain has TRBV11-2 and TRBJ2-2; no firm D call. Germline V gene data show CDR1 as SGHAT and CDR2 as FQNNGV. This CDR3 has 13 amino acids. The V and J ends lost 5 bases and 9 bases respectively, with 13 bases between them. For the CDR3, the DNA is TGTGCCAGCAGCCTCCGACCCTCTCGGGAGCTGTTTTTT. Its translation is CASSLRPSRELFF.

The chain links TRBV19 to TRBJ2-4; the match to TRBD1 covers 7 bases. This CDR3 comprises 14 residues. Germline loops: CDR1 LNHDA, CDR2 SQIVND (reference sequence). Trimming at V came to 4 bases and at J to 3 bases, leaving 3 bases not matched to a gene. In DNA form, the CDR3 reads TGTGCCAGTAGTAGGGACAGCAGCAAAAACATTCAGTACTTC. It translates to CASSRDSSKNIQYF.

The V call is TRBV27, the J call TRBJ2-3; D might be TRBD2 (5 bases). The CDR3 loop spans 15 amino acids. V lost 7 bases and J lost 0, with 14 bases in between. The germline CDR1 and CDR2 sequences are MNHEY and SMNVEV (reference sequence). The CDR3 sequence: CASTLSGPSTDTQYF. In DNA, the CDR3 is TGTGCCAGCACCCTAAGCGGTCCTAGCACAGATACGCAGTATTTT.

The gene calls are TRBV14 and TRBJ1-3; D remains ambiguous. Trimming took 1 base from V and 5 from J, leaving 3 bases between them. This CDR3 spans 12 amino acids. Germline V CDR1 and CDR2: SGHDN, FVKESK. The CDR3, as DNA: TGTGCCAGCAGCCAAGTTAGAAACACCATATATTTT. It encodes CASSQVRNTIYF.

The chain couples TRBV21-1 to TRBJ1-5; the table's D call TRBD1 went unverified against the DNA. TRBV21-1 is tagged as a pseudogene. The CDR3 loop spans 16 amino acids. This chain's CDR3 is CASSKITGHSNQPQHF. The CDR3 DNA follows: TGTGCCAGCAGCAAAATAACAGGCCATAGCAATCAGCCCCAGCATTTT.

J is TRBJ2-7 and V is TRBV7-3; tentatively, D is TRBD1 or TRBD2 (6 bases each). The CDR3 is made up of 15 amino acids. Germline V lookup: CDR1 SGHTA, CDR2 FQGTGA. V lost 5 bases to trimming and J lost 3 bases, with 17 bases between them. The CDR3 reads CASSEQGLGLYEQYF. The CDR3 region has the DNA TGTGCCAGCAGCGAACAGGGACTGGGGCTCTACGAGCAGTACTTC.

This chain joins TRBV9 and TRBJ2-1; 11 nucleotides align to TRBD1. Germline assignment: CDR1 SGDLS and CDR2 YYNGEE. This CDR3 spans 15 amino acids. V lost 4 bases to trimming and J lost 4 bases; unmatched junction nucleotides: 4. CDR3 sequence (DNA): TGTGCCAGCAGCCCAGGGACAGGGGGGTACAATGAGCAGTTCTTC. This translates into CASSPGTGGYNEQFF.

In this sample, this clone turned up many times. The V and J genes are TRBV4-1 and TRBJ2-7, with D possibly called TRBD1 or TRBD2 (7 bases each). CDR1 MGHRA and CDR2 YSYEKL come from the germline V gene. This CDR3 has 16 amino acids. The germline V and J ends were trimmed by 1 base and 2 bases, with 15 bases remaining between them. CDR3 DNA: TGCGCCAGCAGCCAAGGTCTTCCAGGGGGGGCCTACGAGCAGTACTTC. Translating it yields CASSQGLPGGAYEQYF.

Only one count was recorded for this clone. The CDR3 does not end in the conserved phenylalanine or tryptophan, so this is likely a read error. No DNA is shown, since the ends of the CDR3 on it are uncertain; the CDR3 is the one TCRdb lists. The V call is TRBV20-1, the J call TRBJ1-2. Germline V gene lookup returns CDR1 DFQATT and CDR2 SNEGSKA (reference sequence). From its first to its last residue, the CDR3 has 11 amino acids. This CDR3 reads CSALAVCRRKI.

The gene calls are TRBV30 and TRBJ2-3; maybe TRBD2 (5 bases). This CDR3 is 14 amino acids long. The V and J ends lost 2 bases and 1 base respectively, with 10 bases between them. Germline V CDR1 and CDR2: GTSNPN, SVGIG (reference sequence). The CDR3 sequence: CAWSQTRGTDTQYF. The CDR3 DNA sequence: TGTGCCTGGAGTCAAACTAGAGGCACAGATACGCAGTATTTT.

The chain recombines TRBV2 with TRBJ2-3, with D unresolved. Trimming took 6 bases from V and 0 from J, leaving 19 bases between them. CDR3 length equals 17 residues. Germline V gives CDR1 SNHLY, CDR2 FYNNEI. The CDR3 DNA follows: TGTGCCAGCAGACGAAGGCTTGTTCCCCTTAGCACAGATACGCAGTATTTT. Protein: CASRRRLVPLSTDTQYF.

The chain has TRBV4-3 and TRBJ2-7; the match to TRBD2 covers 7 bases. Germline V gene data show CDR1 as LGHNA and CDR2 as YSLEER. Unmatched junction bases numbered 8, after V lost 3 bases and J lost 0 bases. The CDR3 contains 16 residues. CDR3 sequence: CASSQVRLADSYEQYF. The CDR3 nucleotides are TGCGCCAGCAGCCAGGTCCGGCTAGCGGACTCCTACGAGCAGTACTTC.

The chain joins TRBV9 to TRBJ2-7; D call uncertain. The V end lost 4 bases, the J end lost 3 bases, and 8 bases lay between the germline ends. This CDR3 comprises 12 residues. In germline, CDR1 is SGDLS, CDR2 YYNGEE. CDR3 bases: TGTGCCAGCAGCCTGGACGGCTACGAGCAGTACTTC. This sequence encodes CASSLDGYEQYF. The complete variable domain, with remaining parts taken from reference TRBV9 and TRBJ2-7, reads DSGVTQTPKHLITATGQRVTLRCSPRSGDLSVYWYQQSLDQGLQFLIQYYNGEERAKGNILERFSAQQFPDLHSELNLSSLELGDSALYFCASSLDGYEQYFGPGTRLTVT.

V is TRBV5-1 and J is TRBJ2-4, with 11 bases that match TRBD1. The CDR3 length is 15 residues. Per germline, CDR1 SGHRS and CDR2 YFSETQ. With V trimmed by 4 bases and J by 6 bases, 6 bases remained unmatched. The CDR3 sequence: CASSQRTGGLNIQYF. CDR3 nucleotide sequence: TGCGCCAGCAGCCAAAGGACAGGGGGCTTAAACATTCAGTACTTC.

This CDR3 reads CASSPNQNYGYTF. CDR3 DNA sequence: TGTGCCAGCAGCCCTAACCAGAACTATGGCTACACCTTC. The V and J genes are TRBV9 and TRBJ1-2; D remains unclear. The V gene's germline CDR1 is SGDLS and CDR2 YYNGEE. CDR3 length: 13 residues. V gave up 4 bases and J gave up 2 bases, with 9 bases separating them.